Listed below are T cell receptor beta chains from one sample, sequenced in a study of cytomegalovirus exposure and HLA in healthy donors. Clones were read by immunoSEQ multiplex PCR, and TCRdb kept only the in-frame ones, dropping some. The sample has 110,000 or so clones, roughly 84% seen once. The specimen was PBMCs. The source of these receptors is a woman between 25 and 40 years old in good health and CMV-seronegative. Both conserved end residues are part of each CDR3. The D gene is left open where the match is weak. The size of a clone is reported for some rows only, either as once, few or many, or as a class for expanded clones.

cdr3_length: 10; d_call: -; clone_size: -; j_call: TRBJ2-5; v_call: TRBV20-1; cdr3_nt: TGCAGTGCTAGGAGTGTAGGGGAGTACTTC; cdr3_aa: CSARSVGEYF
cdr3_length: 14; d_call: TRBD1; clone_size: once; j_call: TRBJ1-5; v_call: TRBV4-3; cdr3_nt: TGCGCCAGCAGCCAAGAAGCAGGGGGCCAGCCCCAGCATTTT; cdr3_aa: CASSQEAGGQPQHF
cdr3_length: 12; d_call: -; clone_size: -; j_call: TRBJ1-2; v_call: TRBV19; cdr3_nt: TGTGCCAGTAAACTATCTACTGGCGGCTACACCTTC; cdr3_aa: CASKLSTGGYTF
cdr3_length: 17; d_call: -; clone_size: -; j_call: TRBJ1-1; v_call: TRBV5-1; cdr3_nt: TGCGCCAGCAGCCTGGGGATGGGGGGAGCATGGGGCACTGAAGCTTTCTTT; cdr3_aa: CASSLGMGGAWGTEAFF
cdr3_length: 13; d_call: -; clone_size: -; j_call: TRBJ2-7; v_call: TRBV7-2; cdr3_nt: TGTGCCAGCAGCTTGCGGGACAGCTACGAGCAGTACTTC; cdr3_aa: CASSLRDSYEQYF
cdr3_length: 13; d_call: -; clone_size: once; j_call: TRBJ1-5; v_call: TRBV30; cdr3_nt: TGTGCCTGGAGCGGGCAGGGGAGACAGCCCCAGCATTTT; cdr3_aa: CAWSGQGRQPQHF
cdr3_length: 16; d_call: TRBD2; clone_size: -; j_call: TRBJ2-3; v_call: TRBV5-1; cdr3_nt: TGCGCCAGCAGCTTGGGACAAGCGGGGGGGCCAGATACGCAGTATTTT; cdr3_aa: CASSLGQAGGPDTQYF
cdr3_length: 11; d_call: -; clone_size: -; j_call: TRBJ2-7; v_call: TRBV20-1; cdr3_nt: TGCAGTGCTAGTCACGGTTCCGAGCAGTACTTC; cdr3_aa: CSASHGSEQYF
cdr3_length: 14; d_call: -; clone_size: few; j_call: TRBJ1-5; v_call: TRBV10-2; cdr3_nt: TGCGCCAGCAGTGACAGGAATAGCAATCAGCCCCAGCATTTT; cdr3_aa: CASSDRNSNQPQHF
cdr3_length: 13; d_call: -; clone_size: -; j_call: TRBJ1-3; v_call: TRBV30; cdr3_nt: TGTGCCTGGAACCCTGGGACAGGAAACACCATATATTTT; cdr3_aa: CAWNPGTGNTIYF
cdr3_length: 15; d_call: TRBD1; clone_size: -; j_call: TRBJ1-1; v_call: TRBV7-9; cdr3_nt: TGTGCCAGCAGCATCCAATTGACAGGGAAAACTGAAGCTTTCTTT; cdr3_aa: CASSIQLTGKTEAFF
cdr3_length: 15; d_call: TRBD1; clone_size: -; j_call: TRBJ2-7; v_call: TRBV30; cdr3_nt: TGTGCCTGGACCCCACAGGGGAAAAGAACCTACGAGCAGTACTTC; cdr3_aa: CAWTPQGKRTYEQYF
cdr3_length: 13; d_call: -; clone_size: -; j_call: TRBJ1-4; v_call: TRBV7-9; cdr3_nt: TGTGCCAGCAGCTCTCGGACTAATGAAAAACTGTTTTTT; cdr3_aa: CASSSRTNEKLFF
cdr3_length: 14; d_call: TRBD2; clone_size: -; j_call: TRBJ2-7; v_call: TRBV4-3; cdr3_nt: TGCGCCAGCAGCCCGTATGCGGGAGGCTACGAGCAGTACTTC; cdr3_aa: CASSPYAGGYEQYF
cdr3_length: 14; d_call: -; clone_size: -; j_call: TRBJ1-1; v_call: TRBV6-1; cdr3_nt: TGTGCCAGCAGTGCCTCGGGAGAGATCACTGAAGCTTTCTTT; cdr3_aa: CASSASGEITEAFF
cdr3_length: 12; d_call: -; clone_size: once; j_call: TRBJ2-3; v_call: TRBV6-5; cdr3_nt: TGTGCCAGCAGTATGGGCAGGAATACGCAGTATTTT; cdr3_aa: CASSMGRNTQYF
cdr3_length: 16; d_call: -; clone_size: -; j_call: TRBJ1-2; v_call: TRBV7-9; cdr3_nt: TGTGCCAGCAGCCCCGACCAGGGGCCGCTCTCCTATGGCTACACCTTC; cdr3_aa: CASSPDQGPLSYGYTF
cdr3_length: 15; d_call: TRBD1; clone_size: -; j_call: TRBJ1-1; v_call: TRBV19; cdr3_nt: TGTGCCAGTAGTATCCAGACAGGGGGGAACACTGAAGCTTTCTTT; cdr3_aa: CASSIQTGGNTEAFF
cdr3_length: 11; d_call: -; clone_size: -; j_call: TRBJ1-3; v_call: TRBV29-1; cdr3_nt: TGCAGCTCCTCCTCTGGAAACACCATATATTTT; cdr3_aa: CSSSSGNTIYF
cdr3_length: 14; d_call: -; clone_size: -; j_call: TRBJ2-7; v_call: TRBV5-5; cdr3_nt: TGTGCCAGCAGCTTATCCTTGGGAGGCTACGAGCAGTACTTC; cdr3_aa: CASSLSLGGYEQYF
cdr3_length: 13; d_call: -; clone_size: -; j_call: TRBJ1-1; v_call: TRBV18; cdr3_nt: TGTGCCAGCTCAACGGGACAAACCACTGAAGCTTTCTTT; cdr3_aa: CASSTGQTTEAFF
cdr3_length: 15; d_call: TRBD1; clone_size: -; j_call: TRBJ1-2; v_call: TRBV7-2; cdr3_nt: TGTGCCAGCAGCTCGTACACAGGGGGCGGCTATGGCTACACCTTC; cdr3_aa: CASSSYTGGGYGYTF
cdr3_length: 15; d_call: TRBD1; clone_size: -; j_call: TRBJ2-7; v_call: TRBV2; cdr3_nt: TGTGCCAGCCGGGACAGATCCGCCTATCAATACGAGCAGTACTTC; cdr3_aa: CASRDRSAYQYEQYF
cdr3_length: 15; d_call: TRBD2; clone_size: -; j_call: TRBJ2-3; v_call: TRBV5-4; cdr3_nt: TGTGCCAGCAGCTTACTAGCGGGGGCTCGACATACGCAGTATTTT; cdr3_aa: CASSLLAGARHTQYF
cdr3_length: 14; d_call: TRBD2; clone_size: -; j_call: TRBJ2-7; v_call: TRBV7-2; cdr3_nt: TGTGCCAGCAGCCCACAGCGGGGGGCGGTTTCGCAGTACTTC; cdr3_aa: CASSPQRGAVSQYF
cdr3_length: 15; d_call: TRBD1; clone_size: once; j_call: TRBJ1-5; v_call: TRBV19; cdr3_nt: TGTGCCAGTAGTTCAGGGGGTGCGGGCAATCAGCCCCAGCATTTT; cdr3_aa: CASSSGGAGNQPQHF
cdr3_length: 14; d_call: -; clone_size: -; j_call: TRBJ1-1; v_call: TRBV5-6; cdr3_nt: TGTGCCAGCAAGCTAGAGGGCCTGAACACTGAAGCTTTCTTT; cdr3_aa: CASKLEGLNTEAFF
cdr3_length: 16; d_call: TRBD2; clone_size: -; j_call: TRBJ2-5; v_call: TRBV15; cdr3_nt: TGTGCCACCAGCAAATCCGCCGGACGGGGAGGGGAGACCCAGTACTTC; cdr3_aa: CATSKSAGRGGETQYF
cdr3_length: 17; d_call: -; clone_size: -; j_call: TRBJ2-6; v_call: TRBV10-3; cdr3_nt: TGTGCCATCAGTGAGACAATGACACCTCTTGGGGCCAACGTCCTGACTTTC; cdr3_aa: CAISETMTPLGANVLTF
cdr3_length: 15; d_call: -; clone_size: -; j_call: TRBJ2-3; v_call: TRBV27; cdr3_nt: TGTGCCAGCAGTTTATCGTCGGTTTACACAGATACGCAGTATTTT; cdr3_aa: CASSLSSVYTDTQYF
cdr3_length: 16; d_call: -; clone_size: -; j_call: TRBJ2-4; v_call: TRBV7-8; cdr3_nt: TGTGCCAGCAGCACCACAGGGTTTGGAGCCAAAAACATTCAGTACTTC; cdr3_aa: CASSTTGFGAKNIQYF
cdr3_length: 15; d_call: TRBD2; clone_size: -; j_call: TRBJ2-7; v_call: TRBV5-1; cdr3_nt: TGCGCCAGCAGCTGGGGGGGGACTGCCTCGTACGAGCAGTACTTC; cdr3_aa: CASSWGGTASYEQYF
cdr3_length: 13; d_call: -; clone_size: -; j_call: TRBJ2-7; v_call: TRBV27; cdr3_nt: TGTGCCAGCAGCGACGGACTCCCCTACGAGCAGTACTTC; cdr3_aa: CASSDGLPYEQYF
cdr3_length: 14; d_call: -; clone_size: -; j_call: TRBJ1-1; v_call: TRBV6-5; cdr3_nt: TGTGCCAGCAGTACCAGTATCCCAGGCTCTGAAGCTTTCTTT; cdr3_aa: CASSTSIPGSEAFF
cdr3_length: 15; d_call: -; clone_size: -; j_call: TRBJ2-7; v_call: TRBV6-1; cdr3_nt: TGTGCCAGCAGTGAACTGAGGGGGGGCCCGTACGAGCAGTACTTC; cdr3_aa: CASSELRGGPYEQYF
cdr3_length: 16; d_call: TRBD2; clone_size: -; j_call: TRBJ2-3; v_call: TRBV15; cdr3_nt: TGTGCCACCAGCAGAGATAAGGCGGGGGAGGGAGATACGCAGTATTTT; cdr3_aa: CATSRDKAGEGDTQYF
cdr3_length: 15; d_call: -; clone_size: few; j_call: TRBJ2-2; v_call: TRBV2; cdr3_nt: TGTGCCAGCAGTGACGAGGGCACACTCACCGGGGAGCTGTTTTTT; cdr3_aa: CASSDEGTLTGELFF
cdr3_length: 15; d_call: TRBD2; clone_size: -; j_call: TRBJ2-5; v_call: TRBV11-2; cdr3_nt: TGTGCCAGCAGCTTAGGGGCGGGACTAGTAGAGACCCAGTACTTC; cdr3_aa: CASSLGAGLVETQYF
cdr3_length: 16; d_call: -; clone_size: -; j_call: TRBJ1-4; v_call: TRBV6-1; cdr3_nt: TGTGCCAGCAGTGAAAGAAGGGGAATGCTCGTTGAAAAACTGTTTTTT; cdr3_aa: CASSERRGMLVEKLFF
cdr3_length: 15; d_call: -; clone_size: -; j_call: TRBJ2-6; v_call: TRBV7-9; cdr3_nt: TGTGCCAGCAGCCCGCCGGGGGGCTGGGCCAACGTCCTGACTTTC; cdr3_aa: CASSPPGGWANVLTF
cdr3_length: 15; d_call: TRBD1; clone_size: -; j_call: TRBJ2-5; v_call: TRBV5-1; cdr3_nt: TGCGCCAGCAGCCACAGAGGACAGGGGGCGGAGACCCAGTACTTC; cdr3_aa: CASSHRGQGAETQYF